These T cell receptor beta chains were read from a single sample in a study of cytomegalovirus exposure and HLA in healthy donors. Assay: immunoSEQ multiplex PCR; the TCRdb copy retains only in-frame clones and omits some. Found here are approximately 110,000 clones, 73% of them singletons; the top ten hold about 4.4%. The sequencing sample was made of PBMCs. Receptors were obtained from a man in his 60s in good health and CMV-seropositive. The CDR3 runs from the conserved cysteine through the conserved F or W. A D gene is named only where the DNA matches it firmly. Size is omitted from some rows. Given values are once, few, many or a class for expanded clones.

v_gene: TRBV7-3
j_gene: TRBJ2-3
d_gene: .
abundance: .
CDR3nt: TGTGCCAGCAGCCAGGTACAGGGAGATACGCAGTATTTT
CDR3aa: CASSQVQGDTQYF

v_gene: TRBV5-5
j_gene: TRBJ1-1
d_gene: TRBD1
abundance: few
CDR3nt: TGTGCCAGCAGCTCTGAGGGGGCTACTACTTTCTTT
CDR3aa: CASSSEGATTFF

v_gene: TRBV4-2
j_gene: TRBJ2-2
d_gene: TRBD2
abundance: .
CDR3nt: TGTGCCAGCAGCCAAGAAGCGGGGGGCAACACCGGGGAGCTGTTTTTT
CDR3aa: CASSQEAGGNTGELFF

v_gene: TRBV5-4
j_gene: TRBJ2-2
d_gene: TRBD2
abundance: few
CDR3nt: TGTGCCAGCAGCCCAGGCGGGGGGGCACCCGGGGAGCTGTTTTTT
CDR3aa: CASSPGGGAPGELFF

v_gene: TRBV2
j_gene: TRBJ2-7
d_gene: TRBD1
abundance: few
CDR3nt: TGTGCCAGCAGTGAAGATGGGACAGGGGGCATATACGAGCAGTACTTC
CDR3aa: CASSEDGTGGIYEQYF

v_gene: TRBV14
j_gene: TRBJ1-2
d_gene: TRBD1
abundance: .
CDR3nt: TGTGCCAGCAGCCCCAACGACAGGGCTGGCTATGGCTACACCTTC
CDR3aa: CASSPNDRAGYGYTF

v_gene: TRBV7-8
j_gene: TRBJ1-2
d_gene: .
abundance: .
CDR3nt: TGTGCCAGCAGCTTAGAAGGGCGGGCCCAGGGCTACACCTTC
CDR3aa: CASSLEGRAQGYTF

v_gene: TRBV30
j_gene: TRBJ1-2
d_gene: .
abundance: once
CDR3nt: TGTGCCTGGAATGATGGGACAACGATTAACTATGGCTACACCTTC
CDR3aa: CAWNDGTTINYGYTF

v_gene: TRBV10-1
j_gene: TRBJ1-3
d_gene: .
abundance: once
CDR3nt: TGCGCCAGCAGCGGTGGAGTTGACTCTGGAAACACCATATATTTT
CDR3aa: CASSGGVDSGNTIYF

v_gene: TRBV9
j_gene: TRBJ2-5
d_gene: TRBD2
abundance: .
CDR3nt: TGTGCCAGCAGCTACGGACTAGCGGGAGAAGAGACCCAGTACTTC
CDR3aa: CASSYGLAGEETQYF